The rows below give T cell receptor beta chains drawn from one sample of a study of beta chain features in type 1 diabetes. Method: immunoSEQ multiplex PCR; TCRdb's copy keeps in-frame clones and lacks some. The sample records about 620,000 clones, around 16% being singletons. Sequenced material: naive CD4+ T cells from blood. Receptors were obtained from a man between 18 and 35 years old in good health. Both conserved end residues are part of each CDR3. D genes are given only for firm matches. Size is omitted from some rows. Given values are once, few, many or a class for expanded clones.

d_gene	v_gene	j_gene	len	abundance	CDR3aa	CDR3nt
.	TRBV23-1	TRBJ1-2	15	.	CASSRELVSNYGYTF	TGCGCCAGCAGCAGAGAGCTGGTTTCTAACTATGGCTACACCTTC
TRBD1	TRBV7-9	TRBJ2-5	15	.	CASSLSRTGVETQYF	TGTGCCAGCAGCTTAAGTAGGACAGGGGTAGAGACCCAGTACTTC
TRBD1	TRBV7-9	TRBJ2-1	14	many	CASSLADRYHEQFF	TGTGCCAGCAGCTTAGCGGACAGGTATCATGAGCAGTTCTTC
TRBD1	TRBV7-2	TRBJ1-1	15	few	CASSLVLGTDTEAFF	TGTGCCAGCAGCTTAGTCCTCGGGACAGACACTGAAGCTTTCTTT
.	TRBV18	TRBJ2-2	18	few	CASSPMTPGLTNTGELFF	TGTGCCAGCTCCCCCATGACACCGGGACTGACGAACACCGGGGAGCTGTTTTTT
TRBD1	TRBV9	TRBJ2-7	15	.	CASSGTGQSSYEQYF	TGTGCCAGCAGCGGGACAGGACAAAGCTCCTACGAGCAGTACTTC
.	TRBV5-1	TRBJ2-1	15	few	CASSFGGRSYNEQFF	TGCGCCAGCAGCTTCGGGGGCCGCTCCTACAATGAGCAGTTCTTC
TRBD1	TRBV5-4	TRBJ2-7	15	few	CASSYRDRGSYEQYF	TGTGCCAGCAGCTATCGGGACAGGGGCTCCTACGAGCAGTACTTC
TRBD1	TRBV5-4	TRBJ2-5	17	.	CASSNDLQTGPGETQYF	TGTGCCAGCAGCAACGACTTGCAGACAGGGCCAGGGGAGACCCAGTACTTC
TRBD2	TRBV6-5	TRBJ2-3	15	few	CASSSRTRSTDTQYF	TGTGCCAGCAGTTCTAGGACTAGGAGCACAGATACGCAGTATTTT
.	TRBV28	TRBJ1-2	12	.	CASSLPPYGYTF	TGTGCCAGCAGTTTGCCCCCCTATGGCTACACCTTC
TRBD1	TRBV23-1	TRBJ2-7	19	.	CASSQSSKAGTGITYEQYF	TGCGCCAGCAGTCAATCGTCAAAAGCCGGGACAGGGATTACCTACGAGCAGTACTTC
.	TRBV7-9	TRBJ1-1	15	few	CASSPQQGMNTEAFF	TGTGCCAGCAGCCCGCAACAGGGTATGAACACTGAAGCTTTCTTT
TRBD1	TRBV4-3	TRBJ1-2	16	few	CASSQKGTGFNYGYTF	TGCGCCAGCAGCCAAAAAGGGACAGGGTTTAACTATGGCTACACCTTC
.	TRBV20-1	TRBJ1-2	10	.	CSVDSYGYTF	TGCAGTGTAGACAGCTATGGCTACACCTTC
TRBD1	TRBV28	TRBJ1-2	13	few	CATMDRVSNGYTF	TGTGCCACCATGGACAGGGTTTCTAATGGCTACACCTTC
TRBD2	TRBV7-8	TRBJ2-1	18	.	CASSAGLAGNSRYNEQFF	TGTGCCAGCAGCGCGGGACTAGCGGGTAATTCCCGTTACAATGAGCAGTTCTTC
TRBD1	TRBV9	TRBJ2-7	14	few	CASSVDRLSYEQYF	TGTGCCAGCAGTGTGGACAGGTTATCCTACGAGCAGTACTTC
.	TRBV5-1	TRBJ2-5	12	.	CASSLNRETQYF	TGCGCCAGCAGCTTGAACAGAGAGACCCAGTACTTC
TRBD1	TRBV7-9	TRBJ2-1	15	.	CASSSRTGIKNEQFF	TGTGCCAGCAGCTCGAGGACAGGGATCAAGAATGAGCAGTTCTTC
.	TRBV5-1	TRBJ2-5	14	.	CASSTPGSEETQYF	TGCGCCAGCAGTACCCCAGGGTCGGAAGAGACCCAGTACTTC
.	TRBV10-3	TRBJ2-1	14	.	CAIRATGRGDEQFF	TGTGCCATCAGGGCGACAGGTAGGGGCGATGAGCAGTTCTTC
.	TRBV4-1	TRBJ1-5	16	few	CASSQEVFTNRQPQHF	TGCGCCAGCAGCCAAGAAGTCTTTACGAATAGGCAGCCCCAGCATTTT
.	TRBV5-6	TRBJ2-7	16	few	CASSLQWTTDSYEQYF	TGTGCCAGCAGCTTGCAGTGGACAACCGACTCCTACGAGCAGTACTTC
TRBD1	TRBV7-2	TRBJ2-7	16	.	CASSPLSGQDTYEQYF	TGTGCCAGCAGTCCTCTTTCGGGACAGGATACCTACGAGCAGTACTTC
.	TRBV2	TRBJ2-7	15	few	CASREKVELRYEQYF	TGTGCCAGCAGGGAGAAGGTGGAATTACGCTACGAGCAGTACTTC
.	TRBV23-1	TRBJ2-1	15	few	CASSQFPVGWNGQFF	TGCGCCAGCAGTCAATTTCCAGTGGGTTGGAATGGGCAGTTCTTC
.	TRBV6-1	TRBJ2-3	17	.	CASSEVVASGPPDTQYF	TGTGCCAGCAGTGAAGTTGTCGCGTCTGGACCGCCGGATACGCAGTATTTT
.	TRBV30	TRBJ1-2	14	few	CAWSRETEDYGYTF	TGTGCCTGGAGTCGCGAAACAGAGGACTATGGCTACACCTTC
.	TRBV6-6	TRBJ2-3	13	few	CASSYAFVSTQYF	TGTGCCAGCAGTTACGCCTTCGTGAGCACGCAGTATTTT
.	TRBV21-1	TRBJ1-1	13	.	CASSNRGYTEAFF	TGTGCCAGCAGCAACCGGGGCTACACTGAAGCTTTCTTT
.	TRBV5-1	TRBJ2-2	13	few	CASSYRDPGELFF	TGCGCCAGCAGCTACAGGGACCCCGGGGAGCTGTTTTTT
.	TRBV11-2	TRBJ2-2	17	few	CASSLSALNANTGELFF	TGTGCCAGCAGCTTATCGGCCCTTAACGCGAACACCGGGGAGCTGTTTTTT
.	TRBV9	TRBJ2-3	14	.	CASSVTGLGDTQYF	TGTGCCAGCAGCGTCACCGGTCTTGGAGATACGCAGTATTTT
TRBD2	TRBV27	TRBJ2-1	15	few	CASSALAAAYNEQFF	TGTGCCAGCAGTGCCCTAGCGGCAGCCTACAATGAGCAGTTCTTC
TRBD1	TRBV27	TRBJ1-2	14	few	CASRPLGTDYGYTF	TGTGCCAGCAGACCGCTGGGGACAGATTATGGCTACACCTTC
.	TRBV9	TRBJ2-1	15	.	CASSGQGGSYNEQFF	TGTGCCAGCAGCGGTCAGGGGGGGTCCTACAATGAGCAGTTCTTC
TRBD1	TRBV28	TRBJ1-1	17	.	CASSLRTGASSSAEAFF	TGTGCCAGCAGTCTCAGGACAGGGGCCTCATCGAGCGCTGAAGCTTTCTTT
TRBD1	TRBV7-9	TRBJ2-7	17	.	CASSLSRRGQGAYEQYF	TGTGCCAGCAGCTTATCCAGGCGTGGACAGGGGGCCTACGAGCAGTACTTC
.	TRBV9	TRBJ1-5	14	few	CASSVGRGYQPQHF	TGTGCCAGCAGCGTTGGCAGGGGATATCAGCCCCAGCATTTT
.	TRBV7-2	TRBJ2-7	14	.	CASSLPGRVYEQYF	TGTGCCAGCAGCTTGCCCGGAAGGGTCTACGAGCAGTACTTC
TRBD2	TRBV29-1	TRBJ2-4	18	few	CSVSTSGRGGLAKNIQYF	TGCAGCGTATCTACTAGCGGGAGAGGGGGGCTAGCCAAAAACATTCAGTACTTC
.	TRBV29-1	TRBJ2-3	11	.	CSPRDGDTQYF	TGCAGCCCGAGGGACGGGGATACGCAGTATTTT
.	TRBV5-1	TRBJ2-7	15	few	CASSARGTPTYEQYF	TGCGCCAGCAGTGCGAGGGGGACACCTACCTACGAGCAGTACTTC
.	TRBV6-1	TRBJ1-2	17	.	CASSASGPPGPNYGYTF	TGTGCCAGCAGTGCCTCGGGACCCCCTGGCCCTAACTATGGCTACACCTTC
.	TRBV27	TRBJ1-1	15	.	CASSLSAGGVTEAFF	TGTGCCAGCAGTTTATCAGCGGGGGGGGTCACTGAAGCTTTCTTT
.	TRBV7-9	TRBJ2-7	14	few	CASTKRDTSYEQYF	TGTGCCAGCACCAAACGTGACACGAGCTACGAGCAGTACTTC
.	TRBV6-5	TRBJ2-5	14	few	CASSSSTGRETQYF	TGTGCCAGCAGTTCCTCAACAGGGCGAGAGACCCAGTACTTC
TRBD1	TRBV5-6	TRBJ1-1	14	few	CASSPKDRLTEAFF	TGTGCCAGCAGCCCCAAGGACAGGCTCACTGAAGCTTTCTTT
.	TRBV5-1	TRBJ2-5	14	.	CASSPQVVGETQYF	TGCGCCAGCAGCCCCCAGGTAGTCGGAGAGACCCAGTACTTC
.	TRBV27	TRBJ1-5	14	few	CASSFGAGGQPQHF	TGTGCCAGCAGTTTCGGGGCGGGGGGTCAGCCCCAGCATTTT
.	TRBV2	TRBJ2-3	13	few	CASRPGSTDTQYF	TGTGCCAGCAGGCCAGGTAGCACAGATACGCAGTATTTT
.	TRBV4-3	TRBJ2-1	14	.	CASSQDIGVGEQFF	TGCGCCAGCAGCCAAGATATCGGAGTTGGTGAGCAGTTCTTC
TRBD1	TRBV4-3	TRBJ1-1	17	few	CASSQGIRQGVNTEAFF	TGCGCCAGCAGCCAGGGCATACGACAGGGAGTGAACACTGAAGCTTTCTTT